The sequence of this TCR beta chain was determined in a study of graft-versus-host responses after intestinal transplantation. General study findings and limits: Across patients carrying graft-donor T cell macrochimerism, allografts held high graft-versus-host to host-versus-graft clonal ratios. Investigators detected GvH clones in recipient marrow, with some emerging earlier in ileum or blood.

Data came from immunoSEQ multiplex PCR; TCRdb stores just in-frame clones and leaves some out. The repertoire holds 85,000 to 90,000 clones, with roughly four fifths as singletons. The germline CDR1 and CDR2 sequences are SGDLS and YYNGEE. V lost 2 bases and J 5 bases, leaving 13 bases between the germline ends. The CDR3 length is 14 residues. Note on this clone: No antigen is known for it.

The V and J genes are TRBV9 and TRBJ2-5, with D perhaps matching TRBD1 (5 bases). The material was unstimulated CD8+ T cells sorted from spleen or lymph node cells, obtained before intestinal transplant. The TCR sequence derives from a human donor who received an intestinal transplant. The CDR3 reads CASSVGGARETQYF. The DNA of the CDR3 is TGTGCCAGCAGCGTCGGTGGGGCGCGGGAGACCCAGTACTTC.